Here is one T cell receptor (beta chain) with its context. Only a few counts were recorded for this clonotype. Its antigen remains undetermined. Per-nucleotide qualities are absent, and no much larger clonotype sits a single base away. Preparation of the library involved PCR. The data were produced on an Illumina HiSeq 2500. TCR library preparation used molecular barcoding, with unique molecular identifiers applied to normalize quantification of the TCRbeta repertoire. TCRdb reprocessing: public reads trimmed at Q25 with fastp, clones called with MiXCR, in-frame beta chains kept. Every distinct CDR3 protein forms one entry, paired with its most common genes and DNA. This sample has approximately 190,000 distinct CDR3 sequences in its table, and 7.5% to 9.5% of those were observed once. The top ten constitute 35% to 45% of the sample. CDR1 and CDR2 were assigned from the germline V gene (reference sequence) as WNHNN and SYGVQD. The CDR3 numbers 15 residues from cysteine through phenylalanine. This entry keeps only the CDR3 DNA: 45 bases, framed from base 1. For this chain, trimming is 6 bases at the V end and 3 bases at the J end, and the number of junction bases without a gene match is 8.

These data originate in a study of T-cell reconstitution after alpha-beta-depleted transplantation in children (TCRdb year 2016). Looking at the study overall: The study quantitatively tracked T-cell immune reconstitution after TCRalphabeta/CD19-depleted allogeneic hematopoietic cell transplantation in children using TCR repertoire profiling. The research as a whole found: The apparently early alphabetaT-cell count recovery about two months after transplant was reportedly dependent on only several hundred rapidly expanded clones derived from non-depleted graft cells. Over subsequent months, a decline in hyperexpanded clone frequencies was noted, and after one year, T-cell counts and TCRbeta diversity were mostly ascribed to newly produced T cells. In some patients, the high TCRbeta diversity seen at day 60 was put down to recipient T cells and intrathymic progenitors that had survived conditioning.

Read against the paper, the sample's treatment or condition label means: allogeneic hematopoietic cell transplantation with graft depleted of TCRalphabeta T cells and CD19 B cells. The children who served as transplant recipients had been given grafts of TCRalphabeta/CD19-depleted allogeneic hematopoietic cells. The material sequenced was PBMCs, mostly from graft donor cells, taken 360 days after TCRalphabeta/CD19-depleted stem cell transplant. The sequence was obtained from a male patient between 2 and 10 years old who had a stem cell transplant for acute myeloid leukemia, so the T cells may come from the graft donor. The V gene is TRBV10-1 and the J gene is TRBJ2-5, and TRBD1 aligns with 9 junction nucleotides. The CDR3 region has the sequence CASRATDRGKETQYF. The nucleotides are TGCGCCAGCAGGGCGACGGACAGGGGAAAAGAGACCCAGTACTTC.